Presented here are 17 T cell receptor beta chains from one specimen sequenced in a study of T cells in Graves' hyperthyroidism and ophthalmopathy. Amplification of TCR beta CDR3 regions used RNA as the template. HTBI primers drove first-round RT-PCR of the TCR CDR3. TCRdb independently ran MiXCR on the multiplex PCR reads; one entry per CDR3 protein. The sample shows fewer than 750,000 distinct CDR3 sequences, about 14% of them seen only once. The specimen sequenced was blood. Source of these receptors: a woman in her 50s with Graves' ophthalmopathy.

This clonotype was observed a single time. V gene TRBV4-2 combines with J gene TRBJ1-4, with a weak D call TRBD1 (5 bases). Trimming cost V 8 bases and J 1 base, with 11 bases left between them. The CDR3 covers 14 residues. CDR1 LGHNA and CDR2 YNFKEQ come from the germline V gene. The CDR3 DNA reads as TGTGCCAGCGGAAGGACAAGAACTAATGAAAAACTGTTTTTT. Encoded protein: CASGRTRTNEKLFF.

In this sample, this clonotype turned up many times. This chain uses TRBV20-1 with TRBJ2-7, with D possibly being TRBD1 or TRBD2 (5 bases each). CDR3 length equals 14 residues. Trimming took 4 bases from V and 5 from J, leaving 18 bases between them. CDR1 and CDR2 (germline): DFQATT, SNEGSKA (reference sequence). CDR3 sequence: CSATTWGSSDEQYF. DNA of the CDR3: TGCAGTGCTACGACTTGGGGGAGTAGCGACGAGCAGTACTTC.

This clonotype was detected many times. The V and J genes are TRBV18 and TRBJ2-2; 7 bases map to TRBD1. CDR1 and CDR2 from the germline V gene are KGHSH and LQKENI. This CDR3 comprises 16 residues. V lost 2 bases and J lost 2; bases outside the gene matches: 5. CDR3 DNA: TGTGCCAGCTCACCAAGGGGGCGCGGAAACACCGGGGAGCTGTTTTTT. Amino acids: CASSPRGRGNTGELFF.

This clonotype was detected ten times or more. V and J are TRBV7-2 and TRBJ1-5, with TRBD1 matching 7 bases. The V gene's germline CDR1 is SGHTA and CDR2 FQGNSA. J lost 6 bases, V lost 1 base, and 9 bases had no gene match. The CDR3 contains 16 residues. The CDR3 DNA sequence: TGTGCCAGCAGCTTAGAGTCTGACAGGGTAGGTCAGCCCCAGCATTTT. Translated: CASSLESDRVGQPQHF.

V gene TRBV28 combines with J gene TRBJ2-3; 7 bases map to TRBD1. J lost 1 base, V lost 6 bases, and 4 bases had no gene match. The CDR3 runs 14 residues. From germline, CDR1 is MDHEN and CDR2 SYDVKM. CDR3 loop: CASRNQGGTDTQYF. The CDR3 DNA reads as TGTGCCAGCAGAAACCAGGGGGGCACAGATACGCAGTATTTT.

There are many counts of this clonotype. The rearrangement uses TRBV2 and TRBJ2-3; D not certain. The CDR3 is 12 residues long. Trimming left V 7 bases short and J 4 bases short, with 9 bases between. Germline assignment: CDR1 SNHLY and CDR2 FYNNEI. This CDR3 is CASTPAPDTQYF. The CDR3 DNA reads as TGTGCCAGCACCCCAGCCCCAGATACGCAGTATTTT.

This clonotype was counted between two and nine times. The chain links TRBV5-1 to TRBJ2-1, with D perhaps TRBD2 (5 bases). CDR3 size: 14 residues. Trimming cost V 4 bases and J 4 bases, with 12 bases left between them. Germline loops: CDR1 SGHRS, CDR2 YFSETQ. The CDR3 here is CASSPTGDYNEQFF. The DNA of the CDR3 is TGCGCCAGCAGCCCTACCGGGGATTACAATGAGCAGTTCTTC.

The CDR3, as DNA: TGTGCCAGCAGCCATGGGGGGTTTTCCTACGAGCAGTACTTC. This translates into CASSHGGFSYEQYF. The chain carries TRBV6-2 or TRBV6-3 and TRBJ2-7; D is possibly TRBD2 (6 bases). The CDR3 consists of 14 residues. V was clipped by 6 bases and J by 1 base, with 13 bases between them. Germline V gene sequence: CDR1 MNHEY, CDR2 SVGEGT.

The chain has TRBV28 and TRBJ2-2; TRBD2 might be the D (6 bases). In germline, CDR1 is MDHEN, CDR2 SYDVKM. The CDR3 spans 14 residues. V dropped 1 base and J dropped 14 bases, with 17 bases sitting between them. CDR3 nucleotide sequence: TGTGCCAGCAGTTTATCAACGGAAGCGGGTAGACTGTTTTTT. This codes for CASSLSTEAGRLFF.

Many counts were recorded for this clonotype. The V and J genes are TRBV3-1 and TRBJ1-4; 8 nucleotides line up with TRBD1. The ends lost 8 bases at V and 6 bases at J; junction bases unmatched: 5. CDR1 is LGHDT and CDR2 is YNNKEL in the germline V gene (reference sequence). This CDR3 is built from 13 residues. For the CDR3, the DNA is TGTGCCAGCTGGGGACAGGAAGATGAAAAACTGTTTTTT. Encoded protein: CASWGQEDEKLFF. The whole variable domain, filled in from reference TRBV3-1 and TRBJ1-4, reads DTAVSQTPKYLVTQMGNDKSIKCEQNLGHDTMYWYKQDSKKFLKIMFSYNNKELIINETVPNRFSPKSPDKAHLNLHINSLELGDSAVYFCASWGQEDEKLFFGSGTQLSVL.

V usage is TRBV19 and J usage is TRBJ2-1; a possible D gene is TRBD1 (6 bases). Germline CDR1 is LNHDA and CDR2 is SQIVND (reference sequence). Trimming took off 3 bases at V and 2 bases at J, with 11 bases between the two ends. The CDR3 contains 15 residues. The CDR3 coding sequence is TGTGCCAGTAGTATGGGCAGGGGTACCTACAATGAGCAGTTCTTC. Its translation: CASSMGRGTYNEQFF.

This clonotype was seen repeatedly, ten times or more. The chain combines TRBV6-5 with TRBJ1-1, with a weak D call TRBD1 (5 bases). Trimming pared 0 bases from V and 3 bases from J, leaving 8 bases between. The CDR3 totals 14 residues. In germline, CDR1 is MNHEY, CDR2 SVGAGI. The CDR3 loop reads CASSYSGGDTEAFF. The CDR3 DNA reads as TGTGCCAGCAGTTACTCTGGGGGGGACACTGAAGCTTTCTTT.

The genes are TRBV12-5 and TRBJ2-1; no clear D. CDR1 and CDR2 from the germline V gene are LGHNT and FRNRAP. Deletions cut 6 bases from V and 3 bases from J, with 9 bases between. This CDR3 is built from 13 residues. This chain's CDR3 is CASGPTVYNEQFF. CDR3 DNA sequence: TGTGCTAGTGGACCGACCGTCTACAATGAGCAGTTCTTC.

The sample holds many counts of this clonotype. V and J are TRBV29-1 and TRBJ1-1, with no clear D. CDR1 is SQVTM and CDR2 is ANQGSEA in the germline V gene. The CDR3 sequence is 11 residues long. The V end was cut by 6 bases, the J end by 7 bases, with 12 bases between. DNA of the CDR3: TGCAGCGTCGCGACTTTACATGAAGCTTTCTTT. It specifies CSVATLHEAFF.

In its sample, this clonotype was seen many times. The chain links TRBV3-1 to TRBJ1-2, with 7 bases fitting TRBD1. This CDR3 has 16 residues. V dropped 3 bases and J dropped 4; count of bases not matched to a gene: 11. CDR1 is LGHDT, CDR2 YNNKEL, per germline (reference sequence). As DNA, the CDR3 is TGTGCCAGCAGCCATCCAATGACAGGGACGGCCTATGGCTACACCTTC. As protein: CASSHPMTGTAYGYTF.

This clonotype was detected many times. In DNA form, the CDR3 reads TGTGCCAGCAGGTCAGCAGGGAACAATGAGCAGTTCTTC. Translation: CASRSAGNNEQFF. This sequence joins TRBV7-2 and TRBJ2-1, with a tentative D call TRBD1 (5 bases). Trimming stripped 6 bases from V and 5 bases from J, with 11 bases between. The CDR3 loop spans 13 amino acids. CDR1 is SGHTA, CDR2 FQGNSA, per germline.

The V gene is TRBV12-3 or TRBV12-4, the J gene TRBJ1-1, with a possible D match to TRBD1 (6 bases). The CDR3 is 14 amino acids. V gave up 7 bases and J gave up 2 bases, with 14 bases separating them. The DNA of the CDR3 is TGTGCCAGCACCCGATGGACAGACAACACTGAAGCTTTCTTT. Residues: CASTRWTDNTEAFF.